This T cell receptor (beta chain) appears in the sequencing data of a study of vaccination and CD4 T cells after COVID-19. Concerning this clonotype: The antigen is unknown.

Cultured CD4+ T cell DNA underwent sequencing with the Oncomine TCR Beta short-read assay. From the PCR reads, TCRdb called clonotypes with MiXCR, one entry per CDR3 protein. The sample has roughly 20,000 distinct CDR3 sequences, 53% seen once; the top ten hold approximately 15%. This CDR3 region has 12 residues. Trimming took 2 bases from V and 5 from J, leaving 9 bases between them. Germline V gene lookup returns CDR1 DFQATT and CDR2 SNEGSKA (reference sequence). The treatment denotes: roughly 10-day PBMC culture with coronavirus spike peptide pools or control peptides (ViraFEST assay). With fresh IL-2 medium, half the medium was replaced on days 3 and 7. Broader study findings: Rising from 21 to 38, the median of SARS-CoV-2-reactive clonotypes did not change significantly.

Material: CD4+ T cells from blood, cultured in vitro, obtained before SARS-CoV-2 vaccination. The chain joins TRBV20-1 to TRBJ1-1; D unclear. This clonotype was obtained from a human donor who had recovered from COVID-19. The CDR3 loop is CSARLSVTEAFF. CDR3 bases: TGCAGTGCTAGACTTTCGGTTACTGAAGCTTTCTTT.